These T cell receptor beta chains were read from a single sample in a study of shared clonotypes between healthy human individuals. This table comes from immunoSEQ multiplex PCR, and its TCRdb copy is limited to in-frame clones, with some not included. Of some 2.1 million clones detected, about 95% appear once; the ten largest clones hold roughly 1%. Sequences were obtained from naive CD8+ T cells sorted from blood. The receptors originated from a man aged 18 to 30 in good health. Each CDR3 is given with its conserved first and last residue. D genes are given only for firm matches. Some rows mark clone size as missing; the rest say once, few, many or name a class of expanded clone.

J gene: TRBJ1-1
CDR3 length: 16
D gene: -
clone size: once
V gene: TRBV7-9
CDR3 protein: CASSSEGGARNTEAFF
CDR3 DNA: TGTGCCAGCAGTTCGGAGGGCGGGGCCAGGAACACTGAAGCTTTCTTT

J gene: TRBJ1-1
CDR3 length: 11
D gene: -
clone size: once
V gene: TRBV7-9
CDR3 protein: CASGLGTKAFF
CDR3 DNA: TGTGCCAGCGGCCTAGGGACAAAAGCTTTCTTT

J gene: TRBJ1-6
CDR3 length: 16
D gene: TRBD1
clone size: -
V gene: TRBV7-9
CDR3 protein: CASSLSTTGVNSPLHF
CDR3 DNA: TGTGCCAGCAGCTTATCGACGACAGGGGTCAATTCACCCCTCCACTTT

J gene: TRBJ2-2
CDR3 length: 13
D gene: -
clone size: -
V gene: TRBV29-1
CDR3 protein: CSVDQGRTGELFF
CDR3 DNA: TGCAGCGTCGACCAAGGCCGTACCGGGGAGCTGTTTTTT

J gene: TRBJ2-7
CDR3 length: 15
D gene: TRBD1
clone size: -
V gene: TRBV7-6
CDR3 protein: CASSSDRAPSYEQYF
CDR3 DNA: TGTGCCAGCAGCTCAGACAGGGCTCCAAGCTACGAGCAGTACTTC

J gene: TRBJ2-2
CDR3 length: 16
D gene: TRBD1
clone size: -
V gene: TRBV7-8
CDR3 protein: CASSWSGGTNTGELFF
CDR3 DNA: TGTGCCAGCAGCTGGTCAGGGGGAACGAACACCGGGGAGCTGTTTTTT

J gene: TRBJ2-1
CDR3 length: 17
D gene: TRBD2
clone size: -
V gene: TRBV10-2
CDR3 protein: CASSESGGLAGDNEQFF
CDR3 DNA: TGCGCCAGCAGTGAGTCAGGAGGACTAGCGGGAGACAATGAGCAGTTCTTC

J gene: TRBJ1-1
CDR3 length: 14
D gene: -
clone size: once
V gene: TRBV30
CDR3 protein: CAWSEPSEGTEAFF
CDR3 DNA: TGTGCCTGGAGTGAACCTTCCGAGGGCACTGAAGCTTTCTTT

J gene: TRBJ2-7
CDR3 length: 15
D gene: TRBD1
clone size: -
V gene: TRBV10-3
CDR3 protein: CAISHPGQSSYEQYF
CDR3 DNA: TGTGCCATCAGTCACCCGGGACAGAGCTCCTACGAGCAGTACTTC

J gene: TRBJ1-2
CDR3 length: 11
D gene: -
clone size: once
V gene: TRBV7-9
CDR3 protein: CASSSAYGYTF
CDR3 DNA: TGTGCCAGCAGCTCCGCTTATGGCTACACCTTC

J gene: TRBJ2-2
CDR3 length: 13
D gene: -
clone size: -
V gene: TRBV18
CDR3 protein: CASSPGGTGELFF
CDR3 DNA: TGTGCCAGCTCACCTGGAGGCACCGGGGAGCTGTTTTTT

J gene: TRBJ1-4
CDR3 length: 14
D gene: -
clone size: -
V gene: TRBV27
CDR3 protein: CASSLLGPNEKLFF
CDR3 DNA: TGTGCCAGCAGTTTGTTGGGTCCAAATGAAAAACTGTTTTTT

J gene: TRBJ2-5
CDR3 length: 13
D gene: -
clone size: -
V gene: TRBV11-2
CDR3 protein: CASSSWAKETQYF
CDR3 DNA: TGTGCCAGCAGCTCCTGGGCCAAAGAGACCCAGTACTTC

J gene: TRBJ2-1
CDR3 length: 16
D gene: TRBD2
clone size: -
V gene: TRBV4-3
CDR3 protein: CASSQGLAGVRNEQFF
CDR3 DNA: TGCGCCAGCAGCCAGGGACTAGCGGGAGTGAGAAATGAGCAGTTCTTC

J gene: TRBJ1-1
CDR3 length: 14
D gene: -
clone size: -
V gene: TRBV28
CDR3 protein: CASSLRVGNTEAFF
CDR3 DNA: TGTGCCAGCAGTTTAAGGGTGGGGAACACTGAAGCTTTCTTT

J gene: TRBJ1-4
CDR3 length: 17
D gene: TRBD1
clone size: once
V gene: TRBV11-3
CDR3 protein: CASSLRSRQGENEKLFF
CDR3 DNA: TGTGCCAGCAGCCTTCGATCCAGACAGGGGGAGAATGAAAAACTGTTTTTT

J gene: TRBJ2-7
CDR3 length: 15
D gene: -
clone size: -
V gene: TRBV29-1
CDR3 protein: CSVEEVGKNIREQYF
CDR3 DNA: TGCAGCGTTGAAGAAGTCGGGAAGAATATCCGCGAGCAGTACTTC

J gene: TRBJ2-7
CDR3 length: 13
D gene: TRBD1
clone size: once
V gene: TRBV6-6
CDR3 protein: CASSGTGGYEQYF
CDR3 DNA: TGTGCCAGCAGTGGGACAGGGGGTTACGAGCAGTACTTC

J gene: TRBJ2-3
CDR3 length: 15
D gene: -
clone size: -
V gene: TRBV19
CDR3 protein: CASSPFRGARDTQYF
CDR3 DNA: TGTGCCAGTAGTCCTTTTAGGGGGGCGAGAGATACGCAGTATTTT

J gene: TRBJ2-1
CDR3 length: 12
D gene: -
clone size: -
V gene: TRBV30
CDR3 protein: CAWSVGKDEQFF
CDR3 DNA: TGTGCCTGGAGTGTAGGAAAAGATGAGCAGTTCTTC

J gene: TRBJ2-7
CDR3 length: 12
D gene: -
clone size: once
V gene: TRBV7-8
CDR3 protein: CASSLKGGEQYF
CDR3 DNA: TGTGCCAGCAGCTTAAAGGGTGGCGAGCAGTACTTC

J gene: TRBJ2-5
CDR3 length: 13
D gene: -
clone size: -
V gene: TRBV27
CDR3 protein: CASSLSILETQYF
CDR3 DNA: TGTGCCAGCAGTTTAAGCATCCTCGAGACCCAGTACTTC

J gene: TRBJ2-3
CDR3 length: 15
D gene: TRBD2
clone size: once
V gene: TRBV19
CDR3 protein: CATSLSGSNTDTQYF
CDR3 DNA: TGTGCCACCTCCCTTAGCGGGAGTAACACAGATACGCAGTATTTT

J gene: TRBJ1-2
CDR3 length: 11
D gene: TRBD1
clone size: -
V gene: TRBV13
CDR3 protein: CASSSGQGHTF
CDR3 DNA: TGTGCCAGCAGCTCCGGACAGGGCCACACCTTC

J gene: TRBJ2-5
CDR3 length: 15
D gene: TRBD1
clone size: -
V gene: TRBV7-2
CDR3 protein: CASSLAGTGGETQYF
CDR3 DNA: TGTGCCAGCAGCTTAGCTGGGACAGGGGGGGAGACCCAGTACTTC

J gene: TRBJ2-1
CDR3 length: 15
D gene: -
clone size: -
V gene: TRBV27
CDR3 protein: CASSLEWESYNEQFF
CDR3 DNA: TGTGCCAGCAGTTTAGAGTGGGAGTCTTACAATGAGCAGTTCTTC

J gene: TRBJ2-5
CDR3 length: 15
D gene: -
clone size: once
V gene: TRBV5-6
CDR3 protein: CASSLGGGGPETQYF
CDR3 DNA: TGTGCCAGCAGCTTGGGAGGGGGAGGGCCGGAGACCCAGTACTTC

J gene: TRBJ1-5
CDR3 length: 17
D gene: TRBD1
clone size: -
V gene: TRBV28
CDR3 protein: CASSTDLRTGGGQPQHF
CDR3 DNA: TGTGCCAGCAGTACCGACCTCCGGACAGGGGGCGGTCAGCCCCAGCATTTT

J gene: TRBJ1-6
CDR3 length: 17
D gene: -
clone size: -
V gene: TRBV4-3
CDR3 protein: CASSQDFVPRPGSPLHF
CDR3 DNA: TGCGCCAGCAGCCAAGACTTTGTACCGCGGCCCGGCTCACCCCTCCACTTT

J gene: TRBJ2-7
CDR3 length: 14
D gene: TRBD1
clone size: -
V gene: TRBV19
CDR3 protein: CASSIPGTADEQYF
CDR3 DNA: TGTGCCAGTAGCATCCCCGGGACAGCCGACGAGCAGTACTTC

J gene: TRBJ2-5
CDR3 length: 13
D gene: -
clone size: -
V gene: TRBV6-5
CDR3 protein: CASSYWGGEAQYF
CDR3 DNA: TGTGCCAGCAGTTACTGGGGTGGAGAGGCCCAGTACTTC

J gene: TRBJ1-1
CDR3 length: 11
D gene: -
clone size: -
V gene: TRBV20-1
CDR3 protein: CSAPHVNEAFF
CDR3 DNA: TGCAGTGCTCCCCACGTGAACGAAGCTTTCTTT

J gene: TRBJ2-7
CDR3 length: 14
D gene: -
clone size: -
V gene: TRBV6-5
CDR3 protein: CASSYSTESYEQYF
CDR3 DNA: TGTGCCAGCAGTTACTCTACAGAGTCCTACGAGCAGTACTTC

J gene: TRBJ1-1
CDR3 length: 14
D gene: TRBD1
clone size: -
V gene: TRBV5-6
CDR3 protein: CASSPQGLYTEAFF
CDR3 DNA: TGTGCCAGCAGCCCACAGGGGTTGTACACTGAAGCTTTCTTT

J gene: TRBJ2-1
CDR3 length: 12
D gene: -
clone size: -
V gene: TRBV5-4
CDR3 protein: CASSLGGPEQFF
CDR3 DNA: TGTGCCAGCAGCTTGGGGGGGCCTGAGCAGTTCTTC

J gene: TRBJ2-7
CDR3 length: 14
D gene: -
clone size: -
V gene: TRBV18
CDR3 protein: CASSGAYGTYEQYF
CDR3 DNA: TGTGCCAGCTCAGGGGCGTACGGAACCTACGAGCAGTACTTC

J gene: TRBJ1-1
CDR3 length: 14
D gene: TRBD1
clone size: once
V gene: TRBV5-4
CDR3 protein: CASSPGGLNTEAFF
CDR3 DNA: TGTGCCAGCAGCCCAGGGGGTCTGAACACTGAAGCTTTCTTT

J gene: TRBJ2-5
CDR3 length: 16
D gene: TRBD1
clone size: -
V gene: TRBV27
CDR3 protein: CASSPWTGGLEETQYF
CDR3 DNA: TGTGCCAGCAGTCCTTGGACAGGGGGCTTGGAAGAGACCCAGTACTTC

J gene: TRBJ2-1
CDR3 length: 12
D gene: -
clone size: -
V gene: TRBV7-9
CDR3 protein: CASSFRGGEQFF
CDR3 DNA: TGTGCCAGCAGCTTCAGGGGAGGGGAGCAGTTCTTC

J gene: TRBJ2-3
CDR3 length: 16
D gene: -
clone size: -
V gene: TRBV7-9
CDR3 protein: CASSLLDSGSTDTQYF
CDR3 DNA: TGTGCCAGCAGCTTATTGGACAGCGGAAGCACAGATACGCAGTATTTT

J gene: TRBJ2-1
CDR3 length: 16
D gene: -
clone size: -
V gene: TRBV5-1
CDR3 protein: CASSLDEGGLYNEQFF
CDR3 DNA: TGCGCCAGCAGCTTGGATGAGGGGGGCCTTTACAATGAGCAGTTCTTC

J gene: TRBJ1-3
CDR3 length: 14
D gene: -
clone size: -
V gene: TRBV2
CDR3 protein: CASTAGPPGNTIYF
CDR3 DNA: TGTGCCAGCACCGCTGGGCCTCCTGGAAACACCATATATTTT

J gene: TRBJ1-1
CDR3 length: 14
D gene: -
clone size: once
V gene: TRBV28
CDR3 protein: CASSPAGMGTEAFF
CDR3 DNA: TGTGCCAGCAGCCCAGCGGGGATGGGCACTGAAGCTTTCTTT

J gene: TRBJ1-1
CDR3 length: 17
D gene: TRBD1
clone size: -
V gene: TRBV10-1
CDR3 protein: CASSQIPGQGPNTEAFF
CDR3 DNA: TGCGCCAGCAGCCAAATACCGGGACAGGGACCGAACACTGAAGCTTTCTTT

J gene: TRBJ2-1
CDR3 length: 15
D gene: TRBD1
clone size: -
V gene: TRBV7-6
CDR3 protein: CASSSTGGAYNEQFF
CDR3 DNA: TGTGCCAGCAGCTCGACAGGGGGCGCCTACAATGAGCAGTTCTTC

J gene: TRBJ1-6
CDR3 length: 14
D gene: TRBD1
clone size: -
V gene: TRBV27
CDR3 protein: CASSFQGANSPLHF
CDR3 DNA: TGTGCCAGCAGTTTTCAGGGGGCTAATTCACCCCTCCACTTT

J gene: TRBJ2-7
CDR3 length: 16
D gene: -
clone size: -
V gene: TRBV6-5
CDR3 protein: CASSYSYGAVPLEQYF
CDR3 DNA: TGTGCCAGCAGTTACTCGTACGGGGCGGTCCCACTCGAGCAGTACTTC

J gene: TRBJ1-5
CDR3 length: 13
D gene: -
clone size: -
V gene: TRBV10-2
CDR3 protein: CASSEDPILTQHF
CDR3 DNA: TGCGCCAGCAGTGAAGACCCCATTTTGACCCAGCATTTT

J gene: TRBJ2-5
CDR3 length: 15
D gene: -
clone size: -
V gene: TRBV13
CDR3 protein: CASSSPQVGGETQYF
CDR3 DNA: TGTGCCAGCAGCTCGCCCCAGGTGGGAGGAGAGACCCAGTACTTC

J gene: TRBJ2-1
CDR3 length: 13
D gene: -
clone size: -
V gene: TRBV29-1
CDR3 protein: CSVSGGAKVEQFF
CDR3 DNA: TGCAGCGTTTCGGGGGGCGCGAAGGTTGAGCAGTTCTTC

J gene: TRBJ2-2
CDR3 length: 16
D gene: -
clone size: -
V gene: TRBV9
CDR3 protein: CASSVIQGTSTGELFF
CDR3 DNA: TGTGCCAGCAGCGTAATCCAGGGCACGAGCACCGGGGAGCTGTTTTTT

J gene: TRBJ2-1
CDR3 length: 14
D gene: -
clone size: -
V gene: TRBV7-2
CDR3 protein: CASRSEPRNNEQFF
CDR3 DNA: TGTGCCAGCAGATCAGAGCCTAGGAACAATGAGCAGTTCTTC

J gene: TRBJ1-1
CDR3 length: 15
D gene: -
clone size: -
V gene: TRBV2
CDR3 protein: CASSAPGHNVAEAFF
CDR3 DNA: TGTGCCAGCAGCGCCCCGGGCCATAACGTTGCTGAAGCTTTCTTT